This T cell receptor beta chain originates from a study of sequential checkpoint blockade in melanoma. About the research overall: Maintenance nivolumab came after either treatment sequence.

Treatment noted: randomized to nivolumab then ipilimumab (arm A) or the reverse (arm B). Live CD3+CD8+ CD19− CD56− cells were sorted from PBMCs. Notes on this clone: The identical CDR3 is also encoded by other nucleotide sequences in the sample.

TCRdb keeps only in-frame clones here, not all; method: immunoSEQ multiplex PCR. The sample has 25,000 to 35,000 clones, 75% to 85% seen once. The V gene lost 0 bases and the J gene lost 2 bases, with 9 bases spanning the gap. The CDR3 sequence is 15 residues long. Per germline, CDR1 LGHNA and CDR2 YNFKEQ. This TCR was recovered from a human donor with melanoma. Sample: CD8+ T cells sorted from blood (inferred from file names), taken from a patient given nivolumab and ipilimumab in sequence. V usage is TRBV4-2 and J usage is TRBJ2-3; D not resolved. The CDR3: CASSQDLQSTDTQYF. The CDR3 coding sequence is TGTGCCAGCAGCCAAGACCTCCAGTCCACAGATACGCAGTATTTT.